Below, one TCR beta chain is given with its context. Its antigen is as yet unknown. These data belong to a study of cytomegalovirus exposure and HLA in healthy donors. General study points: Association of a missense DCLRE1C variant with TCR beta V- and J-gene trimming was reported in a later analysis.

In the PCR, 60 Vbeta and 13 Jbeta primers were used. The method was immunoSEQ multiplex PCR; TCRdb's version includes in-frame clones alone and lacks a portion of them. In the table there are approximately 190,000 clones, approximately 80% of which are singletons. Trimming stripped 5 bases from V and 3 bases from J, with 17 bases between. CDR1 is SGHRS, CDR2 YFSETQ, per germline. CDR3 length equals 15 residues. The material sequenced was PBMCs. The rearrangement links TRBV5-1 to TRBJ2-5, with a weak D call TRBD2 (5 bases). The TCR comes from a man aged 35-49 years in good health and CMV-seropositive. DNA for the CDR3: TGCGCCAGCAGTCCCCCCGGGGTTAGGGAAGAGACCCAGTACTTC. It is translated as CASSPPGVREETQYF.